This T cell receptor (beta chain) was found in a study of naive and memory T cell subsets. Findings and caveats of the study: Over 90% of naive TCR sequences appeared only once, unlike memory subsets.

Both TRBC1 and TRBC2 were covered by a beta constant-region primer of two equimolar oligonucleotides. Ligation attached a single-stranded oligonucleotide with a 12-nucleotide UMI and the SP2 primer to the cDNA 3' end. TCRdb analysed the UMI-ligation and nested PCR reads with MiXCR anew, one entry per CDR3 protein. This table has around 160,000 distinct CDR3 sequences, over 15% appearing once. This clonotype occurred a few times. Its specificity is unknown. CD8 T cells were positively selected from what remained after CD4 positive selection. Cells stained for CD3, CD4, CD8, CD45RA and CD27 were sorted into four subsets. Germline CDR1 SGHRS, CDR2 YFSETQ. V was cut by 3 bases and J by 2 bases, with 2 bases left in between. This CDR3 has 11 residues.

This chain joins TRBV5-1 and TRBJ2-5; D is unresolved. Input material: naive CD4+ T cells from blood. The TCR comes from a human donor in good health. CDR3 sequence reads: CASSCQETQYF. The CDR3 DNA reads TGCGCCAGCAGCTGTCAAGAGACCCAGTACTTC.